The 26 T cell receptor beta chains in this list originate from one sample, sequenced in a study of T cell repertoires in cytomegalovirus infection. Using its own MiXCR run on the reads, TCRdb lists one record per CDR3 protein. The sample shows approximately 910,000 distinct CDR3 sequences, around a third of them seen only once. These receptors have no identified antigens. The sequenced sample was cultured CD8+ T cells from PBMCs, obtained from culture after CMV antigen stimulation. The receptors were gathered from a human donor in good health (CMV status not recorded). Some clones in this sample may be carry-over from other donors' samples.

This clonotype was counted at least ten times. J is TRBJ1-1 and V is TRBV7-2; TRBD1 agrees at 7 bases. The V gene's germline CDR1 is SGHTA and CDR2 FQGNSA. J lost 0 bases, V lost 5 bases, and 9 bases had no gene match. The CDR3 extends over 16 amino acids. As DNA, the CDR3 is TGTGCCAGCAGCACCCGACCGGGACAGATGAACACTGAAGCTTTCTTT. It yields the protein CASSTRPGQMNTEAFF.

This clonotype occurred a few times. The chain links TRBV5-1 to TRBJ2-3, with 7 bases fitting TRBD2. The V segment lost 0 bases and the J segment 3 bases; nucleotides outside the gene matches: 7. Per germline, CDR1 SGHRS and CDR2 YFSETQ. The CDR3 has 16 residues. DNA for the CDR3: TGCGCCAGCAGCTTGGATGCCCCGCGGGGGACAGATACGCAGTATTTT. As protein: CASSLDAPRGTDTQYF.

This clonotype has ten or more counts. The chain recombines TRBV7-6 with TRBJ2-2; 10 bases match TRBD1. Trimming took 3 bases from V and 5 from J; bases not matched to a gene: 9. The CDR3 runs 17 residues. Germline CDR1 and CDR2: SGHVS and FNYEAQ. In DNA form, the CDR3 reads TGTGCCAGCAGCTTCCCCGACAGGGGGCTATCAACCGGGGAGCTGTTTTTT. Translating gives CASSFPDRGLSTGELFF.

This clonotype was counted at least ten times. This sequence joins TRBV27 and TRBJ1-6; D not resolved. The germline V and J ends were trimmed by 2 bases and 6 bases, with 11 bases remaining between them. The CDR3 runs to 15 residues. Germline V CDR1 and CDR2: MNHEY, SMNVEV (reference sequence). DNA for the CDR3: TGTGCCAGCAGTTTAGGGGTGTTAGGTAATTCACCCCTCCACTTT. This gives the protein CASSLGVLGNSPLHF.

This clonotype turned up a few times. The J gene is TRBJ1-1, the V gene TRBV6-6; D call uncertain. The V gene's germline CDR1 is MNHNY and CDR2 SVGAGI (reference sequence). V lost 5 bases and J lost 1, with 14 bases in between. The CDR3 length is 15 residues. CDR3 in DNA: TGTGCCAGCAGTCCTAATAGGAGGCGGAACACTGAAGCTTTCTTT. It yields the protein CASSPNRRRNTEAFF.

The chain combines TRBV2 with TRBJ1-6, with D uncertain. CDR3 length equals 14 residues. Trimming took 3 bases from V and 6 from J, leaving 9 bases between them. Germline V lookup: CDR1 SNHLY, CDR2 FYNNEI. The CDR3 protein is CASSDGLINSPLHF. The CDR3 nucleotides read TGTGCCAGCAGTGATGGGCTGATTAATTCACCCCTCCACTTT.

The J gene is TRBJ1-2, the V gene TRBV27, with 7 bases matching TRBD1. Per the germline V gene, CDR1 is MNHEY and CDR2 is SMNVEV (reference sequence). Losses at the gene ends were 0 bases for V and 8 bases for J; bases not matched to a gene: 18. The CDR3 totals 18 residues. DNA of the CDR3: TGTGCCAGCAGTTTATCCCCAATTCGGGGGCAGGGGGGTTGGGGCTACACCTTC. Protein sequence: CASSLSPIRGQGGWGYTF.

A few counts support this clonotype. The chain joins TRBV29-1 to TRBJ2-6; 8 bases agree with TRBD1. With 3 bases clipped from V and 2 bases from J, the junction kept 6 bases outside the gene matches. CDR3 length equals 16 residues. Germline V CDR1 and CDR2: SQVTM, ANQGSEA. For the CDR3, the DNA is TGCAGCGTTGAGGACAGGGAAGAGACTGGGGCCAACGTCCTGACTTTC. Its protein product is CSVEDREETGANVLTF.

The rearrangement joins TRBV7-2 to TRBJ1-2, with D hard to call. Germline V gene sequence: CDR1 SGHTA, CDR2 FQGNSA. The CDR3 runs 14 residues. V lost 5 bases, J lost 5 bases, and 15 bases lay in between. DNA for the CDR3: TGTGCCAGCAGCACCGACACGATTGCTTATGGCTACACCTTC. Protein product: CASSTDTIAYGYTF.

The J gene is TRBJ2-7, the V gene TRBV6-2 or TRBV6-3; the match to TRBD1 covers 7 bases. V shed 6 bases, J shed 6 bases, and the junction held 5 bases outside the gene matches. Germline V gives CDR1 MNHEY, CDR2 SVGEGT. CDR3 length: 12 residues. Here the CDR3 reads CASSRGDSEQYV. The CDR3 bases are TGTGCCAGCAGCCGAGGGGACAGCGAGCAGTACGTC.

The CDR3 here is CASRAREWWNTEAFF. The CDR3 nucleotides read TGTGCCAGCCGAGCCAGGGAATGGTGGAACACTGAAGCTTTCTTT. The chain links TRBV28 to TRBJ1-1, with D possibly TRBD1 on 5 matching bases. Germline V CDR1 and CDR2: MDHEN, SYDVKM. Trimming took 8 bases from V and 1 from J, leaving 17 bases between them. This CDR3 spans 15 amino acids.

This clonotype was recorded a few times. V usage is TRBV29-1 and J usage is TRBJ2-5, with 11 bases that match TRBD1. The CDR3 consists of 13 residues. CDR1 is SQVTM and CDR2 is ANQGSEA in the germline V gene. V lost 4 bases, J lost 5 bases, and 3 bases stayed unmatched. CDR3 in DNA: TGCAGCGTTGTGGGACAGGGGGACGAGACCCAGTACTTC. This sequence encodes CSVVGQGDETQYF.

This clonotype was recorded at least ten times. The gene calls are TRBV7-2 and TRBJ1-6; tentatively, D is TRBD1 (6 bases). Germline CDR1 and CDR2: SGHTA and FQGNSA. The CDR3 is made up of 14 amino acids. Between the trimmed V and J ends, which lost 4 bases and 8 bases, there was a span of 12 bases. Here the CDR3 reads CASSYRASDSPLHF. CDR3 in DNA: TGTGCCAGCAGCTACAGGGCGAGTGATTCACCCCTCCACTTT. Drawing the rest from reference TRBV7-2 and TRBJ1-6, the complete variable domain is GAGVSQSPSNKVTEKGKDVELRCDPISGHTALYWYRQSLGQGLEFLIYFQGNSAPDKSGLPSDRFSAERTGGSVSTLTIQRTQQEDSAVYLCASSYRASDSPLHFGNGTRLTVT.

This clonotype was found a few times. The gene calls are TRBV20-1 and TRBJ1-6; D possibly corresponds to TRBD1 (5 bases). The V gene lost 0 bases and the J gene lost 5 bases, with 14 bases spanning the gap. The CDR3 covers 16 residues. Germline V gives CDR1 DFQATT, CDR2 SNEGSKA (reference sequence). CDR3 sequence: CSARDQRGAHNSPLHF. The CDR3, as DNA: TGCAGTGCTAGAGATCAACGAGGGGCTCATAATTCACCCCTCCACTTT.

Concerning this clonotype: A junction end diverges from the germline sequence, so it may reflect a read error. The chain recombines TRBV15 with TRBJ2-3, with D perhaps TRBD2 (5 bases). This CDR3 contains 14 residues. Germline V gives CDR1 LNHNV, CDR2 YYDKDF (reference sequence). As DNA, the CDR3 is TGTGCCACCAGTAGAGATCGGAGGACAGATACGCAGTATTTT. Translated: CATSRDRRTDTQYF.

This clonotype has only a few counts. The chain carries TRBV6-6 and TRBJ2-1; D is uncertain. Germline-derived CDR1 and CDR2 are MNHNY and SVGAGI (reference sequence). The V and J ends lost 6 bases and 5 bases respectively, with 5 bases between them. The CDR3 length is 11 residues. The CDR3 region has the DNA TGTGCCAGCAGAAGGGACAATGAGCAGTTCTTC. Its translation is CASRRDNEQFF.

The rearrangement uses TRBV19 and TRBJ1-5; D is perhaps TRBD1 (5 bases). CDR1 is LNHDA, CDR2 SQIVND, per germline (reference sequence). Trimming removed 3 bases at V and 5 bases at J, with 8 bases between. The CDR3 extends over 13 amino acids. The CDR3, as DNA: TGTGCCAGTAGTATCAGGGAGGATCAGCCCCAGCATTTT. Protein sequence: CASSIREDQPQHF. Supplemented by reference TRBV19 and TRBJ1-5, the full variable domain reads DGGITQSPKYLFRKEGQNVTLSCEQNLNHDAMYWYRQDPGQGLRLIYYSQIVNDFQKGDIAEGYSVSREKKESFPLTVTSAQKNPTAFYLCASSIREDQPQHFGDGTRLSIL.

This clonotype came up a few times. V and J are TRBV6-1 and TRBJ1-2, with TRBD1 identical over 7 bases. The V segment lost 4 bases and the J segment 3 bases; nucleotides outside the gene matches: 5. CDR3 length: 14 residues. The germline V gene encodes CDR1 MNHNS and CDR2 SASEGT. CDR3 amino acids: CASSGYRGDYGYTF. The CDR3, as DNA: TGTGCCAGCAGTGGATACAGGGGAGACTATGGCTACACCTTC.

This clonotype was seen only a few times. CDR3 in amino acids: CASSTSSGGYYNEQFF. The CDR3 region has the DNA TGTGCCAGCAGCACATCTAGCGGGGGGTACTACAATGAGCAGTTCTTC. The rearrangement links TRBV6-2 or TRBV6-3 to TRBJ2-1; 11 bases are shared with TRBD2. The CDR3 has 16 residues. The germline V gene has CDR1 MNHEY and CDR2 SVGEGT. V trimming: 6 bases; J trimming: 3 bases; junction bases outside the gene matches: 7.

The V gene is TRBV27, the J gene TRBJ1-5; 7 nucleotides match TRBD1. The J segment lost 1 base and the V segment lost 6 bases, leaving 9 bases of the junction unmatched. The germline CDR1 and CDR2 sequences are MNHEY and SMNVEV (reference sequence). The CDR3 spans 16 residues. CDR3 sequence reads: CASRSFGDRSNQPQHF. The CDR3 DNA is TGTGCCAGCAGGTCCTTTGGGGACAGAAGCAATCAGCCCCAGCATTTT.

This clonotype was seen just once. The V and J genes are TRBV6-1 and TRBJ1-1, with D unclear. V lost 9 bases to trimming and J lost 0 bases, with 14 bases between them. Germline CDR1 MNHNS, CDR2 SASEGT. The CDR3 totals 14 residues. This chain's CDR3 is CASPDVPMNTEAFF. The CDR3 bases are TGTGCCAGTCCTGACGTACCGATGAACACTGAAGCTTTCTTT.

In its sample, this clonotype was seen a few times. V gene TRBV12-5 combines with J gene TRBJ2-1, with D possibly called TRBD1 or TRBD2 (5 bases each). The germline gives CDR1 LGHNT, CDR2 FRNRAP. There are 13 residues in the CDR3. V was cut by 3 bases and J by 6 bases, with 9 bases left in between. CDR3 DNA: TGTGCTAGTGGTTTACCGGGGACCAATGAGCAGTTCTTC. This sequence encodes CASGLPGTNEQFF.

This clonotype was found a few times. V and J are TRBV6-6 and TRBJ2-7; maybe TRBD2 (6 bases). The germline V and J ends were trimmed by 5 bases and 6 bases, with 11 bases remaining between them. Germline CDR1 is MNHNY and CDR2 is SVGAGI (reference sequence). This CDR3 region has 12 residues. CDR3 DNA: TGTGCCAGCAGTCACGGGGGTCCCGAGCAGTACGTC. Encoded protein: CASSHGGPEQYV.

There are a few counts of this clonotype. The CDR3 nucleotides read TGTGCCAGCGGGGTAGCAGCCGGCTCTGGAAACACCATATATTTT. It yields the protein CASGVAAGSGNTIYF. V usage is TRBV6-1 and J usage is TRBJ1-3; D is unresolved. There are 15 residues in the CDR3. CDR1 MNHNS and CDR2 SASEGT come from the germline V gene. The V end was cut by 8 bases, the J end by 0 bases, with 14 bases between.

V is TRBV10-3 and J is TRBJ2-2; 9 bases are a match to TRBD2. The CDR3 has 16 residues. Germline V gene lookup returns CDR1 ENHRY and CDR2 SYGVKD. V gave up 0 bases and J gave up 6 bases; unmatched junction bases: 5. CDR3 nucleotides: TGTGCCATCAGTGAGTCAGCGGGGGGCCCGTCCGGGGAGCTGTTTTTT. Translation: CAISESAGGPSGELFF.

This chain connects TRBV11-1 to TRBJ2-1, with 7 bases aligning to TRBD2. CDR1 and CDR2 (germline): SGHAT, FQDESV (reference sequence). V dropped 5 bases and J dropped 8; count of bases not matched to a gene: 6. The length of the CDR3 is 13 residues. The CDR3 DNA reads TGTGCCAGCAGCCACACTAGCGTCGATGAGCAGTTCTTC. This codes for CASSHTSVDEQFF. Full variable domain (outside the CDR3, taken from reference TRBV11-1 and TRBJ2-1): EAEVAQSPRYKITEKSQAVAFWCDPISGHATLYWYRQILGQGPELLVQFQDESVVDDSQLPKDRFSAERLKGVDSTLKIQPAELGDSAMYLCASSHTSVDEQFFGPGTRLTVL.